These T cell receptor beta chains were read from a single sample in a study of Graves' ophthalmopathy and Graves' hyperthyroidism. TCRdb used MiXCR to reprocess the multiplex PCR reads, holding one entry per CDR3 protein. This table holds hundreds of thousands of distinct CDR3 sequences, 35% to 45% found once. The sample consisted of peripheral blood. These receptor sequences come from an adult man with Graves' ophthalmopathy. Both conserved end residues are part of each CDR3. The D gene is left open where the match is weak. Not all rows give a size; the values are once, few, many and, for expanded clones, a class.

j_gene	d_gene	v_gene	abundance	CDR3aa	CDR3nt
TRBJ1-5	.	TRBV6-6	.	CASSLFAGHQPQHF	TGTGCCAGCAGCCTCTTTGCAGGGCATCAGCCCCAGCATTTT
TRBJ1-4	TRBD1	TRBV7-9	many	CASSLTGEGNEKLFF	TGTGCCAGCAGCTTGACAGGGGAAGGGAATGAAAAACTGTTTTTT
TRBJ2-2	TRBD1	TRBV5-1	many	CASSPGQANTGELFF	TGTGCCAGCAGTCCGGGACAGGCGAACACCGGGGAGCTGTTTTTT
TRBJ2-5	TRBD1	TRBV19	many	CASSTNPRDSQETQYF	TGTGCCAGTAGTACCAACCCCCGGGACAGCCAAGAGACCCAGTACTTC
TRBJ2-2	TRBD1	TRBV2	once	CASSLGQGGAPGELFF	TGTGCCAGCAGCCTCGGACAGGGTGGTGCGCCCGGGGAGCTGTTTTTT
TRBJ2-7	.	TRBV6-5	.	CASPSGGKSSYEQYF	TGTGCCAGCCCCAGTGGCGGAAAGAGCTCCTACGAGCAGTACTTC
TRBJ2-2	.	TRBV9	few	CASSQDAFANTGELFF	TGTGCCAGCAGCCAAGATGCGTTCGCGAACACCGGGGAGCTGTTTTTT
TRBJ1-5	.	TRBV24-1	many	CATSERTDSNQPQHF	TGTGCCACCAGTGAACGGACGGATAGCAATCAGCCCCAGCATTTT
TRBJ1-1	.	TRBV2	many	CASSEGVGSSEAFF	TGTGCCAGCAGTGAAGGGGTAGGGAGCTCTGAAGCTTTCTTT
TRBJ1-5	.	TRBV7-9	.	CASSSGEFSNQPQHF	TGTGCCAGCAGCTCCGGGGAGTTCAGCAATCAGCCCCAGCATTTT
TRBJ2-5	TRBD1	TRBV10-3	.	CAISEGQGHGIGLETQYF	TGTGCCATCAGTGAGGGACAGGGTCATGGGATAGGGCTGGAGACCCAGTACTTC
TRBJ2-7	.	TRBV29-1	.	CSVEDGRSYEQYF	TGCAGCGTTGAAGACGGACGCTCCTACGAGCAGTACTTC
TRBJ2-5	.	TRBV4-1	many	CASSPIRAQETQYF	TGCGCCAGCAGCCCAATCCGGGCCCAAGAGACCCAGTACTTC
TRBJ1-5	.	TRBV20-1	many	CSASWAVNQPQHF	TGCAGTGCTAGCTGGGCGGTCAATCAGCCCCAGCATTTT
TRBJ2-7	.	TRBV29-1	.	CSVWVMGERSEQYF	TGCAGCGTTTGGGTGATGGGTGAACGGAGCGAGCAGTACTTC
TRBJ1-5	TRBD1	TRBV12-3/TRBV12-4	.	CAGSRQGGFQPQHF	TGTGCCGGCAGCCGACAGGGCGGGTTTCAGCCCCAGCATTTT
TRBJ1-6	TRBD1	TRBV5-8	few	CASSLGPQGDFDSPLHF	TGTGCCAGCAGCTTGGGCCCACAGGGGGATTTTGATTCACCCCTCCACTTT
TRBJ1-5	TRBD1	TRBV5-1	few	CASSQDPDGQGWCQPQHF	TGCGCCAGCAGCCAAGATCCCGATGGACAGGGATGGTGTCAGCCCCAGCATTTT
TRBJ1-5	TRBD1	TRBV24-1	.	CATGQGSSYEHF	TGTGCCACGGGACAGGGGAGCTCCTACGAGCATTTT
TRBJ1-6	TRBD1	TRBV7-6	many	CASSLDRTGGFGSPLHF	TGTGCCAGCAGCTTGGATAGGACAGGGGGATTTGGTTCACCCCTCCACTTT
TRBJ2-7	TRBD2	TRBV3-1	many	CASSQASGRHEQYF	TGTGCCAGCAGCCAGGCTAGCGGGAGACACGAGCAGTACTTC
TRBJ2-7	TRBD2	TRBV9	.	CASSSGSIGEQYF	TGTGCCAGCTCGAGCGGGAGTATTGGCGAGCAGTACTTC
TRBJ1-6	TRBD1	TRBV7-9	few	CASSRETGSPLHF	TGTGCCAGCAGCCGAGAGACAGGGTCACCCCTCCACTTT
TRBJ1-6	.	TRBV5-1	.	CASSPDGGNNSPLHF	TGCGCCAGCAGTCCCGATGGGGGTAATAATTCACCCCTCCACTTT
TRBJ1-1	.	TRBV29-1	many	CSVEVPGRNTEAFF	TGCAGCGTTGAGGTCCCGGGGCGGAACACTGAAGCTTTCTTT
TRBJ2-2	.	TRBV10-3	many	CAIRSGTSRTGELFF	TGTGCCATCAGATCCGGGACATCGAGGACCGGGGAGCTGTTTTTT
TRBJ1-5	.	TRBV10-3	.	CAISAGTGNGNQPQHF	TGTGCCATCAGTGCCGGAACAGGGAATGGTAATCAGCCCCAGCATTTT
TRBJ1-3	.	TRBV9	many	CASSASWGTPAPGNTIYF	TGTGCCAGCAGCGCAAGTTGGGGGACTCCGGCTCCTGGAAACACCATATATTTT
TRBJ2-7	.	TRBV6-5	.	CASSYGQEDSEQYF	TGTGCCAGCAGTTACGGGCAGGAGGACAGCGAGCAGTACTTC
TRBJ2-6	.	TRBV2	.	CASRMVFGANVLTF	TGTGCCAGTAGAATGGTCTTTGGGGCCAACGTCCTGACTTTC
TRBJ1-1	TRBD1	TRBV12-3/TRBV12-4	few	CASRPPGTVPNTEAFF	TGTGCCAGCAGACCTCCCGGGACAGTACCGAACACTGAAGCTTTCTTT
TRBJ2-5	.	TRBV7-9	many	CASSLVRQAQETQYF	TGTGCCAGCAGCTTAGTAAGACAGGCACAAGAGACCCAGTACTTC
TRBJ1-2	TRBD1	TRBV20-1	many	CSATTGTGAGYTF	TGCAGTGCTACAACCGGGACAGGGGCTGGGTACACCTTC
TRBJ1-1	TRBD1	TRBV29-1	many	CSEVRQGARTEAFF	TGCAGCGAAGTCAGACAGGGGGCGCGAACTGAAGCTTTCTTT
TRBJ2-3	TRBD1	TRBV29-1	few	CSVEDKTGFTQYF	TGCAGCGTTGAAGATAAGACAGGGTTTACGCAGTATTTT
TRBJ2-5	TRBD2	TRBV15	.	CATSSPLTSGYQETQYF	TGTGCCACCAGCAGCCCCCTGACTAGCGGGTACCAAGAGACCCAGTACTTC
TRBJ1-2	TRBD1	TRBV29-1	.	CSVGTGGSGYTF	TGCAGCGTTGGGACAGGGGGCTCGGGCTACACCTTC
TRBJ2-2	.	TRBV19	.	CASSIVFGRELFF	TGTGCCAGTAGTATAGTCTTTGGCCGGGAGCTGTTTTTT
TRBJ2-5	.	TRBV7-6	.	CASSEQGGGQETQYF	TGTGCCAGCAGTGAACAGGGAGGGGGCCAAGAGACCCAGTACTTC
TRBJ1-1	TRBD1	TRBV25-1	many	CASSAHRGNTEAFF	TGTGCCAGCAGTGCTCACAGGGGGAACACTGAAGCTTTCTTT
TRBJ2-1	.	TRBV15	.	CATSRVGSSSYNEQFF	TGTGCCACCAGCAGAGTCGGGTCCTCCTCCTACAATGAGCAGTTCTTC
TRBJ1-1	.	TRBV29-1	.	CSLAKENTEAFF	TGCAGCTTGGCCAAGGAGAACACTGAAGCTTTCTTT
TRBJ1-6	.	TRBV12-3/TRBV12-4	few	CASSLSVWSPLHF	TGTGCCAGCAGTTTATCGGTTTGGTCACCCCTCCACTTT
TRBJ1-2	.	TRBV6-5	.	CASRIEVNYGYTF	TGTGCCAGCAGGATAGAAGTAAACTATGGCTACACCTTC
TRBJ2-7	TRBD2	TRBV29-1	.	CSEGLADYEQYF	TGCAGCGAGGGACTAGCGGACTACGAGCAGTACTTC
TRBJ2-7	.	TRBV6-1	.	CASSGVIGYVSLHEQYF	TGTGCCAGCAGTGGGGTTATAGGGTATGTCTCGCTTCACGAGCAGTACTTC
TRBJ2-7	TRBD1	TRBV19	many	CASSPGTDLEQYF	TGTGCCAGTAGCCCCGGGACAGACCTAGAGCAGTACTTC
TRBJ2-7	.	TRBV19	few	CASSTPGHNYEQYF	TGTGCCAGTAGTACCCCAGGGCATAATTACGAGCAGTACTTC
TRBJ1-2	.	TRBV7-9	once	CASSPVDSPNYGYTF	TGTGCCAGCTCACCCGTAGACAGTCCCAACTATGGCTACACCTTC
TRBJ2-7	.	TRBV6-6	.	CASIGGIYEQYF	TGTGCCAGCATTGGAGGGATCTACGAGCAGTACTTC
TRBJ2-7	.	TRBV7-2	few	CASSLDLVQGYEQYF	TGTGCCAGCAGCTTAGATCTGGTGCAGGGTTACGAGCAGTACTTC
TRBJ1-5	TRBD1	TRBV10-3	many	CAIRARGHGTGSPQHF	TGTGCCATCAGGGCCAGGGGACACGGGACAGGATCGCCCCAGCATTTT
TRBJ2-7	.	TRBV7-8	.	CASSLRHGASYEQYF	TGTGCCAGCAGTTTGAGACACGGAGCCTCCTACGAGCAGTACTTC
TRBJ2-2	TRBD2	TRBV7-9	.	CASSILAGPSGELFF	TGTGCCAGCAGCATTCTAGCGGGGCCATCCGGGGAGCTGTTTTTT
TRBJ1-1	.	TRBV2	.	CASSERRAFTEAFF	TGTGCCAGCAGTGAAAGGAGGGCCTTCACTGAAGCTTTCTTT
TRBJ2-5	TRBD1	TRBV4-1	.	CASSQLISTGASYSKQYF	TGCGCCAGCAGCCAGCTCATATCTACAGGGGCATCCTATTCCAAGCAGTACTTC
TRBJ1-5	.	TRBV4-1	.	CASSQYRGGIGNQPQHF	TGCGCCAGCAGCCAATATCGCGGGGGCATAGGCAATCAGCCCCAGCATTTT